This entry lists 8 T cell receptor beta chains sequenced from one sample in a study of low-dose radiotherapy and immunotherapy resistance in tumors. Priming of first-strand cDNA relied on TRAV- and TRBV-specific primers (covering alpha and beta chains). PCR amplification of the TCRs was performed with Phusion for 20 to 25 PCR cycles, and it relied on a constant-region primer together with a V-primer adapter. Each CDR3 protein is one row after TCRdb ran MiXCR on the reads. Of over 15,000 distinct CDR3 sequences in the sample, over 65% were seen once. The receptors originated from a human donor with advanced metastatic prostate, ovarian, gallbladder or colorectal cancer (not recorded which). This table probably holds off-target reads from a library built for another chain.

The rearrangement uses TRBV29-1 and TRBJ2-3, with D perhaps TRBD2 (6 bases). The CDR3 consists of 14 residues. Per the germline V gene, CDR1 is SQVTM and CDR2 is ANQGSEA. The germline V and J ends were trimmed by 7 bases and 1 base, with 15 bases remaining between them. Here the CDR3 reads CSADLAVGTDTQYF. DNA for the CDR3: TGCAGCGCCGACTTAGCGGTTGGCACAGATACGCAGTATTTT.

The CDR3 DNA reads TGTGCCAGCAGTTTGTCTTGGGGGAGTCGGAATGAGCAGTTCTTC. This encodes CASSLSWGSRNEQFF. The rearrangement joins TRBV12-3 or TRBV12-4 to TRBJ2-1; either TRBD1 or TRBD2 may supply D (5 bases each). The CDR3 spans 15 residues. V was pared by 3 bases and J by 7 bases, with 16 bases between.

The chain couples TRBV5-1 to TRBJ1-1; D is uncertain. V lost 3 bases and J lost 2, with 8 bases in between. Per germline, CDR1 SGHRS and CDR2 YFSETQ. The CDR3 totals 13 residues. CDR3 nucleotide sequence: TGCGCCAGCAGCTGGTACAGCAACACTGAAGCTTTCTTT. This translates into CASSWYSNTEAFF. The full variable domain, completed using reference TRBV5-1 and TRBJ1-1, is KAGVTQTPRYLIKTRGQQVTLSCSPISGHRSVSWYQQTPGQGLQFLFEYFSETQRNKGNFPGRFSGRQFSNSRSEMNVSTLELGDSALYLCASSWYSNTEAFFGQGTRLTVV.

The sample holds one count of this clonotype. This chain connects TRBV9 to TRBJ2-1; 7 bases are shared with TRBD2. Trimming at V came to 3 bases and at J to 9 bases, leaving 12 bases not matched to a gene. CDR1 is SGDLS, CDR2 YYNGEE, per germline. The CDR3 is 15 amino acids. Here the CDR3 reads CASSAPGLSSLEQFF. CDR3 DNA: TGTGCCAGCAGCGCCCCGGGACTATCTTCCCTTGAGCAGTTCTTC.

This chain links TRBV20-1 with TRBJ2-3; possibly TRBD2 for D (5 bases). Per germline, CDR1 DFQATT and CDR2 SNEGSKA (reference sequence). The germline V and J ends were trimmed by 4 bases and 1 base, with 12 bases remaining between them. The CDR3 runs 14 residues. The CDR3 loop reads CSATSREGTDTQYF. The DNA for the CDR3 is TGCAGTGCTACCTCGAGGGAAGGCACAGATACGCAGTATTTT.

The chain has TRBV6-1 and TRBJ2-1; possible D gene TRBD2, 6 bases. CDR1 is MNHNS, CDR2 SASEGT, per germline. The CDR3 consists of 13 residues. Deletions cut 11 bases from V and 5 bases from J, with 16 bases between. For the CDR3, the DNA is TGTGCCTGCTCGGGAGCGGTCGACAATGAGCAGTTCTTC. It codes for CACSGAVDNEQFF.

The chain employs TRBV18 and TRBJ2-7; D remains unclear. The CDR3 is 12 residues long. Trimming removed 3 bases at V and 3 bases at J, with 6 bases between. Germline lookup yields CDR1 KGHSH and CDR2 LQKENI. CDR3 sequence: CASSPKFYEQYF. CDR3 DNA: TGTGCCAGCTCACCGAAATTCTACGAGCAGTACTTC.

The V gene is TRBV28, the J gene TRBJ2-5; D is possibly TRBD2 (6 bases). The CDR3 loop spans 14 amino acids. Germline CDR1 reads MDHEN; CDR2 reads SYDVKM. The germline V and J ends were trimmed by 10 bases and 3 bases, with 18 bases remaining between them. The CDR3 here is CATRSGGWEETQYF. CDR3 nucleotide sequence: TGTGCCACACGCAGTGGGGGGTGGGAAGAGACCCAGTACTTC. The variable domain in full, completed from reference TRBV28 and TRBJ2-5, reads DVKVTQSSRYLVKRTGEKVFLECVQDMDHENMFWYRQDPGLGLRLIYFSYDVKMKEKGDIPEGYSVSREKKERFSLILESASTNQTSMYLCATRSGGWEETQYFGPGTRLLVL.